These 2 T cell receptor beta chains originate from one sample sequenced in a study of tumor and adjacent non-tumor tissue in lung cancer. TCRbeta libraries were built with three rounds of nested PCR, modified from ARM-PCR. In TCRdb, the multiplex PCR reads were re-called with MiXCR into one record per CDR3 protein. The repertoire includes tens of thousands of distinct CDR3 sequences, 60% to 85% of them detected once, and approximately 12% sits in the top ten. No cell sorting was done before RNA was extracted from the tissue. The sample consisted of lung tumor tissue. These receptors originate from a woman between 45 and 60 years old with non-small cell lung cancer.

For this clonotype: In this CDR3 the conserved last residue, phenylalanine or tryptophan, is missing, so a read error is likely. Because the CDR3's place on the DNA is in doubt, the DNA is left out and the CDR3 is given as listed by TCRdb. This sequence joins TRBV29-1 and TRBJ2-7; the listed D gene, TRBD1, was not tested against the DNA. CDR1 and CDR2 from the germline V gene are SQVTM and ANQGSEA. Ends included, the CDR3 has 15 residues. The CDR3 loop is CSVRLGGTGVSEQYY.

V usage is TRBV6-5 and J usage is TRBJ2-1; D is unresolved. This CDR3 has 14 residues. CDR1 and CDR2 (germline): MNHEY, SVGAGI. Trimming took off 5 bases at V and 3 bases at J, with 11 bases between the two ends. Here the CDR3 DNA reads TGTGCCAGCAGTAGACACGGTCTCTACAATGAGCAGTTCTTC. This sequence encodes CASSRHGLYNEQFF.